This T cell receptor beta chain was obtained from a study of blood T cell repertoires in COVID-19. Study overall: Acute-phase and convalescent COVID-19 samples originated in the United States, Italy and Spain. Sources were T cells, B-cell-depleted T cells, or PBMCs; the material itself was cDNA or gDNA.

Trimming cost V 1 base and J 3 bases, with 7 bases left between them. The CDR3 runs to 13 residues. The germline V gene encodes CDR1 SGHVS and CDR2 FQNEAQ. A single count supports this clone. Source study methods: By means of reference gene primer amplification, nucleated cell counts were estimated. Measured with immunoSEQ multiplex PCR; TCRdb has only the in-frame clones, and not every one. V and J calls and clone size are as listed in that table; D and trimming were resolved from the DNA. The data contain about 140,000 clones, about four fifths of them singletons. The chain links TRBV7-8 to TRBJ2-7, with D hard to call. This clonotype was sampled from a man older than 75 with acute or convalescent COVID-19. The sample was peripheral blood. DNA of the CDR3: TGTGCCAGCAGCTTAGTCGACATCTACGAGCAGTACTTC. Protein sequence: CASSLVDIYEQYF. The full variable domain, with the rest looked up from reference TRBV7-8 and TRBJ2-7, is GAGVSQSPRYKVAKRGQDVALRCDPISGHVSLFWYQQALGQGPEFLTYFQNEAQLDKSGLPSDRFFAERPEGSVSTLKIQRTQQEDSAVYLCASSLVDIYEQYFGPGTRLTVT.